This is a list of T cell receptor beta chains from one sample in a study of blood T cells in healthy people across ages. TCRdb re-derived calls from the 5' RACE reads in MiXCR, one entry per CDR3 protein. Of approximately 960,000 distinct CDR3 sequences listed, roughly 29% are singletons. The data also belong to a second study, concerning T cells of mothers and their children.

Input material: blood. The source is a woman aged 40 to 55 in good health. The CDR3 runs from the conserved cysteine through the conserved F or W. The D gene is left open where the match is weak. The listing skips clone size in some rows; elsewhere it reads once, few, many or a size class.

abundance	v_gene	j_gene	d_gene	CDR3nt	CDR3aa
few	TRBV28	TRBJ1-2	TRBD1	TGTGCCAGCAGTAAAGGGACAGGGTTTATTAGCTATGGCTACACCTTC	CASSKGTGFISYGYTF
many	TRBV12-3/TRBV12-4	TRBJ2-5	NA	TGTGCCAGCAGTTACCCACCCCGGGAGACCCAGTACTTC	CASSYPPRETQYF
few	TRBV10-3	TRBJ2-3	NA	TGTGCCATCAGTGAGACTGGGTTACTCAATCTGCAGTATTTT	CAISETGLLNLQYF
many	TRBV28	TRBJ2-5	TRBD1	TGTGCCAGCAGGGCAGAGAGGAACAGGGGCTTCAGGGAGACCCAGTACTTC	CASRAERNRGFRETQYF
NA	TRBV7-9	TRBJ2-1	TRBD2	TGTGCCAGCAGCCCCATAGCGGGGGCGCCTGAGCAGTTCTTC	CASSPIAGAPEQFF
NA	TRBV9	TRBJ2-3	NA	TGTGCCAGCAGCGTAGGGTTTAGCACAGATGCGCAGTATTTT	CASSVGFSTDAQYF
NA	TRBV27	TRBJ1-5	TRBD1	TGTGCCAGTAGTCAAAACCGGGACAGGGGTCGGGATCAGCCCCAGCATTTT	CASSQNRDRGRDQPQHF
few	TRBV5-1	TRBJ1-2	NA	TGCGCCAGCAGCTTGGAACAGGGCGCCCATGGCTACACCTTC	CASSLEQGAHGYTF
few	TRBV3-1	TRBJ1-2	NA	TGTGCCAGCAGCCGGACCGCTACCGGGGACTATGGCTACACCTTC	CASSRTATGDYGYTF
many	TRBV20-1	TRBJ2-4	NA	TGCAGTGCTAGAGATTACAGTGACATTCAGTACTTC	CSARDYSDIQYF
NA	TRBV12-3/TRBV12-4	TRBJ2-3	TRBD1	TGTGCCAGCAGTTTCGTAGGGACAGCAGATACGCAGTATTTT	CASSFVGTADTQYF
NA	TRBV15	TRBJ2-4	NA	TGTGCCACCAGCATTTCACTACGCGGCATTCAGTACTTC	CATSISLRGIQYF
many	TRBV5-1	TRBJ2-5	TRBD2	TGCGCCAGCAGAAGCGGGGGTCGAGAGACCCAGTACTTC	CASRSGGRETQYF
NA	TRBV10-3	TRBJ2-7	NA	TGTGCCACCACACAGGAGGACTCGGGAAACTACGAGCAGTACTTT	CATTQEDSGNYEQYF
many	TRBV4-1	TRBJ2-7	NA	TGCGCCAGCAGCCTACCCGGGACCACCTACGAGCAGTACTTC	CASSLPGTTYEQYF
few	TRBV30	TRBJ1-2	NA	TGTGCCTGGAGCCTTTTGGGGCCAGGTGGCTACACCTTC	CAWSLLGPGGYTF
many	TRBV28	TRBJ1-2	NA	TGTGCCAGCAGTTTACTGTCCAGGGGCGGCTACACCTTC	CASSLLSRGGYTF
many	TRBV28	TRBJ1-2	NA	TGTGCCAGCAGCCCCAGCGAGCCCTATGGCTACACCTTC	CASSPSEPYGYTF
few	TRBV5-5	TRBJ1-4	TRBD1	TGTGCCAGCAGGCCGCTGACAGGGTCGGGGACTAATGAAAAACTGTTTTTT	CASRPLTGSGTNEKLFF
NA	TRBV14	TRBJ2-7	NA	TGTGCCAGCAGCCAGGGGCCGAATGTCGCCTCCTACGAGCAGTACTTC	CASSQGPNVASYEQYF
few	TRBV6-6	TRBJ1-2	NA	TGTGCCAGCAGTTACTCGAGTGGGGGGGATTGGTATGGCTACACCTTC	CASSYSSGGDWYGYTF
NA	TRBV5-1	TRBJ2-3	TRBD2	TGCGCCAGCAGCTTGCTAGCCAGCGGGGGTGACACAGATACGCAGTATTTT	CASSLLASGGDTDTQYF
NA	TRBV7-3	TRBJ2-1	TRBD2	TGTGCCAGCAGCCTTGGGACTAGCGGGGCCCTTGGGCAGTTCTTC	CASSLGTSGALGQFF
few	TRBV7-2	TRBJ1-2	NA	TGTGCCAGCAGCTCCGGGACCCAGCTGGAAGGCTACACCTTC	CASSSGTQLEGYTF
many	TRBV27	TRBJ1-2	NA	TGTGCCAGCAGTTTATCATCTTCCGGGAAACTGGACTATGGCTACACCTTC	CASSLSSSGKLDYGYTF
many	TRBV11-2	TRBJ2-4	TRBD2	TGTGCCAGCAGCTCAACCCTTAGCGGGGGGGTCAAAAACATTCAGTACTTC	CASSSTLSGGVKNIQYF
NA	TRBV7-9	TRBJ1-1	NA	TGTGCCGGGAAGAAGTTAGGGGAGAACACTGAAGCTTTCTTT	CAGKKLGENTEAFF
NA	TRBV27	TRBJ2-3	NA	TGTGCCAGCAGCTCAAACCGGGCCTCCCAAGCGCAGTATTTT	CASSSNRASQAQYF
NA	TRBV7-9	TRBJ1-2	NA	TGTGCCAGCAGCCCCAAGGGGGGCAGTGGCTACACCTTC	CASSPKGGSGYTF
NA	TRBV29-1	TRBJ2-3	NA	TGCAGCGCCTCTCCACGTGCAGCAGATACGCAGTATTTT	CSASPRAADTQYF
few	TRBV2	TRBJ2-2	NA	TGTGCCAGCAGTGAAGAAAGAACAGGGAGGTCCGGGGAGCTGTTTTTT	CASSEERTGRSGELFF
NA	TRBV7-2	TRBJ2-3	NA	TGTGCCAGCGGCAAGGGGGGAGATACGCAGTATTTT	CASGKGGDTQYF
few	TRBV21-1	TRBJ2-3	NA	TGTGCCAGCAGCAAGGGGACAGGAATGGTTTGTCCAGATACGCAGTATTTT	CASSKGTGMVCPDTQYF
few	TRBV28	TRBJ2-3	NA	TGTGCCAGCAGTCCCCTCCCCGGAAGGGGTAGCACAGATACGCAGTATTTT	CASSPLPGRGSTDTQYF
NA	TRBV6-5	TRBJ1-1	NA	TGTGCCAGCAGTTACGGGGGACACCTCGTCGAAGCTTTCTTT	CASSYGGHLVEAFF
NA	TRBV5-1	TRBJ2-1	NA	TGCGCCAGCAGCGCACTAAGACCCTATTCCGATGAGCAGTTCTTC	CASSALRPYSDEQFF
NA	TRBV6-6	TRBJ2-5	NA	TGTGCCAGCAGGTTAGGACCATCTGGCGGGTCCCAGTACTTC	CASRLGPSGGSQYF
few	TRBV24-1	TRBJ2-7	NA	TGTGCCACCAGTTCTACAGGGAGCTACGAGCAGTACTTC	CATSSTGSYEQYF
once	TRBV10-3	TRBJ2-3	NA	TGTGCCATCATGCCTGACGAAGCAGATACGCAGTATTTT	CAIMPDEADTQYF
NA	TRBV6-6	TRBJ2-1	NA	TGTGCCAGCAGCCCCAAGGACTTAACCTACAATGAGCAGTTCTTC	CASSPKDLTYNEQFF
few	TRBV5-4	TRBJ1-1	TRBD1	TGTGCCAGCAGCCACGGGACAGACTATATTATGAACACTGAAGCTTTCTTT	CASSHGTDYIMNTEAFF
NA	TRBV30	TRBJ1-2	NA	TGTGCCTGGAGTGTATCCACACGAGGCTACACCTTC	CAWSVSTRGYTF
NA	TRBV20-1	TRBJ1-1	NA	TGCAGTGCTAGTCGTCCGGGGTCCCCTGAAGCTTTCTTT	CSASRPGSPEAFF
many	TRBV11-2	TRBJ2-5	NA	TGTGCCAGCAGCTTAATAGGAAGGGAGAGACTAGGAGGGGAGACCCAGTACTTC	CASSLIGRERLGGETQYF
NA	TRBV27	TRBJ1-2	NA	TGTGCCAGCACAGACCTCAGTTGGGGCAGGGATTCTGGCTACACCTTC	CASTDLSWGRDSGYTF